This T cell receptor beta chain was profiled in a study of blood T cell repertoires in COVID-19. Original handling: Amplification with reference gene primers provided the estimates of nucleated cell counts. Data came from immunoSEQ multiplex PCR; TCRdb stores just in-frame clones and leaves some out. The V and J calls and the clone size are those of that table, but D and trimming were determined from the DNA. The data contain over 100,000 clones, nearly 85% of them singletons. CDR1 SQVTM and CDR2 ANQGSEA come from the germline V gene. The V and J ends lost 7 bases and 5 bases respectively, with 11 bases between them. The CDR3 is 11 residues long.

Sequencing was carried out using peripheral blood. V is TRBV29-1 and J is TRBJ1-2, with D unclear. This clonotype originated in a woman aged 45 to 65 with acute or convalescent COVID-19. The CDR3 reads CSDVGDYGYTF. The CDR3, as DNA: TGCAGCGATGTAGGAGATTATGGCTACACCTTC.